Each of the 31 T cell receptor beta chains below was sequenced from the same sample in a study of blood T cells in healthy people across ages. The second PCR ran roughly 7 to 12 cycles with a sample-barcoded 5' primer and J-beta primers. MiXCR was run by TCRdb on the 5' RACE reads, yielding one entry per CDR3 protein. The sample lists about 570,000 distinct CDR3 sequences, about 26% seen once, with roughly 18% in the top ten. The source material was blood. These receptors all stem from a woman between 65 and 79 years old in good health.

This clonotype was seen more than once but under ten times. The V gene is TRBV20-1, the J gene TRBJ2-7, with 7 bases matching TRBD1. Germline V gene lookup returns CDR1 DFQATT and CDR2 SNEGSKA (reference sequence). CDR3 size: 12 residues. J lost 3 bases, V lost 5 bases, and 4 bases had no gene match. In DNA, the CDR3 is TGCAGTGCTGACAGGGACAACTACGAGCAGTACTTC. Translating it yields CSADRDNYEQYF.

In its sample, this clonotype was seen a few times. This chain joins TRBV5-1 and TRBJ2-5, with 7 nucleotides matching TRBD2. The DNA end is more similar to TRBJ2-1, so the J call may be wrong. The CDR3 loop spans 15 amino acids. CDR1 is SGHRS and CDR2 is YFSETQ in the germline V gene. The CDR3 reads CASSPSGEHYNEQFF. CDR3 bases: TGCGCCAGCAGTCCAAGCGGGGAACATTACAATGAGCAGTTCTTC.

The sample holds a few counts of this clonotype. The rearrangement joins TRBV19 to TRBJ1-4; D remains unclear. Trimming pared 7 bases from V and 2 bases from J, leaving 17 bases between. This CDR3 comprises 16 residues. Looked up from germline, CDR1 is LNHDA and CDR2 is SQIVND (reference sequence). The CDR3 loop is CASNNRLSHTNEKLFF. The CDR3 DNA sequence: TGTGCCAGTAATAACCGACTCTCTCATACTAATGAAAAACTGTTTTTT.

This clonotype was recorded a few times. The chain combines TRBV7-6 with TRBJ2-5; D is uncertain. Per germline, CDR1 SGHVS and CDR2 FNYEAQ. The CDR3 sequence is 15 residues long. V lost 1 base and J 1 base, leaving 10 bases between the germline ends. The DNA for the CDR3 is TGTGCCAGCAGCTTAGAGATTCGTCCCCAAGAGACCCAGTACTTC. Translated, it gives CASSLEIRPQETQYF. Looking up the rest from reference TRBV7-6 and TRBJ2-5 gives the full variable domain: GAGVSQSPRYKVTKRGQDVALRCDPISGHVSLYWYRQALGQGPEFLTYFNYEAQQDKSGLPNDRFSAERPEGSISTLTIQRTEQRDSAMYRCASSLEIRPQETQYFGPGTRLLVL.

V gene TRBV7-2 combines with J gene TRBJ2-3; TRBD2 matches 12 bases. The CDR3 has 16 residues. The trim removed 5 bases at V and 4 bases at J, leaving 7 bases unmatched. Per germline, CDR1 SGHTA and CDR2 FQGNSA. CDR3 coding DNA: TGTGCCAGCAGCCCTCACCCTAGCGGGGGGGCAGATACGCAGTATTTT. The encoded protein is CASSPHPSGGADTQYF.

The table lists this clonotype with a few counts. This sequence joins TRBV7-2 and TRBJ1-1, with TRBD1 as a possible D gene (6 bases). V was clipped by 6 bases and J by 4 bases, with 21 bases between them. The CDR3 extends over 16 amino acids. The germline V gene has CDR1 SGHTA and CDR2 FQGNSA. The CDR3 sequence: CASSWGGGGWGTEAFF. The CDR3 DNA follows: TGTGCCAGCAGTTGGGGGGGGGGCGGATGGGGCACTGAAGCTTTCTTT.

This clonotype turned up a few times. The chain employs TRBV21-1 and TRBJ2-5; the table assigns TRBD1, which was not confirmed against the DNA. The J call could be wrong; TRBJ2-7 is a better fit for the DNA end. TRBV21-1 corresponds to a pseudogene. The CDR3 contains 15 residues. CDR3 sequence (DNA): TGTGCCAGACCATACCCGGGACCGAGCTCCTACGAGCAGTACTTC. This codes for CARPYPGPSSYEQYF.

The chain couples TRBV12-3 or TRBV12-4 to TRBJ2-3; D is undetermined. V gave up 3 bases and J gave up 4 bases, with 8 bases separating them. CDR3 length: 13 residues. The CDR3: CASSFIKSDTQYF. CDR3 in DNA: TGTGCCAGCAGTTTTATAAAGTCAGATACGCAGTATTTT.

This clonotype was observed a few times. The chain recombines TRBV25-1 with TRBJ1-1, with 8 bases lining up with TRBD1. The germline V gene encodes CDR1 MGHDK and CDR2 SYGVNS. Unmatched junction bases numbered 2, after V lost 4 bases and J lost 4 bases. The CDR3 spans 13 residues. For the CDR3, the DNA is TGTGCCAGCAGTGGTGGACAGGGCACTGAAGCTTTCTTT. Protein product: CASSGGQGTEAFF.

This clonotype has a single count. V usage is TRBV9 and J usage is TRBJ2-1; possible D gene TRBD2, 6 bases. The DNA end favors TRBJ2-5, so the J call may be wrong. CDR3 length: 15 residues. In germline, CDR1 is SGDLS, CDR2 YYNGEE. The CDR3: CASSVEAGRSETQYF. CDR3 bases: TGTGCCAGCAGCGTAGAAGCGGGTCGGTCAGAGACCCAGTACTTC.

For this clonotype: Germline and junction disagree at one end, which may indicate a read error. The chain employs TRBV7-2 and TRBJ1-3, with a tentative D call TRBD1 (5 bases). Germline CDR1 is SGHTA and CDR2 is FQGNSA. The CDR3 loop spans 15 amino acids. The chain's CDR3 is CASRLQGTGGSTIYF. The CDR3 DNA reads TGTGCCAGCAGGCTGCAGGGAACCGGTGGAAGCACCATATATTTT.

This clonotype was seen a handful of times. The junction does not match germline at one end; this may be a read error. The DNA of the CDR3 is TGTGCCAGCTCGCCACCCTCAGGGGGTGTCAGTGAAGCTTTCTTT. This gives the protein CASSPPSGGVSEAFF. The J gene is TRBJ1-1, the V gene TRBV18; TRBD1 aligns across 7 bases. CDR1 is KGHSH, CDR2 LQKENI, per germline. This CDR3 spans 15 amino acids. The whole variable domain, remainder taken from reference TRBV18 and TRBJ1-1, is NAGVMQNPRHLVRRRGQEARLRCSPMKGHSHVYWYRQLPEEGLKFMVYLQKENIIDESGMPKERFSAEFPKEGPSILRIQQVVRGDSAAYFCASSPPSGGVSEAFFGQGTRLTVV.

This clonotype was counted between two and nine times. This chain links TRBV5-1 with TRBJ2-2; maybe TRBD2 (6 bases). The V end lost 5 bases, the J end lost 4 bases, and 15 bases lay between the germline ends. CDR3 length equals 15 residues. Germline V gene sequence: CDR1 SGHRS, CDR2 YFSETQ. CDR3 sequence reads: CASSPLAPLTGELFF. The DNA of the CDR3 is TGCGCCAGCAGTCCGCTAGCGCCACTCACCGGGGAGCTGTTTTTT. Together with reference TRBV5-1 and TRBJ2-2, the CDR3 gives the full variable domain: KAGVTQTPRYLIKTRGQQVTLSCSPISGHRSVSWYQQTPGQGLQFLFEYFSETQRNKGNFPGRFSGRQFSNSRSEMNVSTLELGDSALYLCASSPLAPLTGELFFGEGSRLTVL.

CDR3 residues: CSATRPSGRDHYNEQFF. Here the CDR3 DNA reads TGCAGTGCTACGCGACCTAGCGGGCGAGACCATTACAATGAGCAGTTCTTC. V usage is TRBV20-1 and J usage is TRBJ2-1; 8 bases align to TRBD2. Germline assignment: CDR1 DFQATT and CDR2 SNEGSKA (reference sequence). V shed 4 bases, J shed 4 bases, and the junction held 15 bases outside the gene matches. The CDR3 contains 17 residues.

The rearrangement uses TRBV20-1 and TRBJ2-4; 8 nucleotides match TRBD1. The CDR3 runs 12 residues. Germline loops: CDR1 DFQATT, CDR2 SNEGSKA (reference sequence). J lost 8 bases, V lost 4 bases, and 4 bases had no gene match. The CDR3 DNA reads as TGCAGTGCTACAAAGGACAGGGACATTCAGTACTTC. This codes for CSATKDRDIQYF.

Many counts were recorded for this clonotype. This rearrangement joins TRBV29-1 to TRBJ2-7, with D maybe TRBD2 (6 bases). V was shortened by 3 bases and J by 5 bases, with 20 bases between the two germline ends. The CDR3 has 15 amino acids. Germline CDR1 SQVTM, CDR2 ANQGSEA. The chain's CDR3 is CSVDLFGSGTDEQYF. The CDR3 DNA reads as TGCAGCGTTGACCTATTCGGGAGTGGGACTGACGAGCAGTACTTC.

This clonotype showed up many times. The chain couples TRBV7-2 to TRBJ1-1; D ambiguous. Germline V gene lookup returns CDR1 SGHTA and CDR2 FQGNSA. The CDR3 contains 13 residues. Between the trimmed V and J ends, which lost 2 bases and 7 bases, there was a span of 11 bases. The CDR3 loop reads CASSLLSDDEAFF. In DNA, the CDR3 is TGTGCCAGCAGCTTATTATCGGACGATGAAGCTTTCTTT. Complete variable domain (other parts from reference TRBV7-2 and TRBJ1-1): GAGVSQSPSNKVTEKGKDVELRCDPISGHTALYWYRQSLGQGLEFLIYFQGNSAPDKSGLPSDRFSAERTGGSVSTLTIQRTQQEDSAVYLCASSLLSDDEAFFGQGTRLTVV.

This chain uses TRBV12-3 or TRBV12-4 with TRBJ1-6; a possible D gene is TRBD1 (5 bases). This CDR3 is 15 amino acids long. The ends were cut back, 8 bases at V and 6 bases at J, with 17 bases in the middle. The CDR3 DNA sequence: TGTGCCAGCCGAAACAGTCCTCAGGGTAATTCACCCCTCCACTTT. This gives the protein CASRNSPQGNSPLHF.

This clonotype was picked up a small number of times. The chain joins TRBV7-2 to TRBJ2-1, with 10 nucleotides matching TRBD2. The DNA end favors TRBJ2-5, so the J call may be wrong. The CDR3 covers 15 residues. In germline, CDR1 is SGHTA, CDR2 FQGNSA. The DNA for the CDR3 is TGTGCCAGCAGCTTAAAGCTAGCGGGGGCGGAGACCCAGTACTTC. Translated: CASSLKLAGAETQYF.

The J gene is TRBJ2-1, the V gene TRBV12-3 or TRBV12-4, with 7 bases that match TRBD2. This CDR3 region has 14 residues. V lost 6 bases to trimming and J lost 6 bases; unmatched junction nucleotides: 8. CDR3 amino acids: CASRTAGGCNEQFF. As DNA, the CDR3 is TGTGCCAGCAGGACAGCCGGGGGGTGCAATGAGCAGTTCTTC.

This clonotype has a handful of counts. This chain links TRBV29-1 with TRBJ1-2; D not certain. The V end was cut by 4 bases, the J end by 0 bases, with 6 bases between. Germline lookup yields CDR1 SQVTM and CDR2 ANQGSEA. This CDR3 has 12 amino acids. CDR3 loop: CSVVGANYGYTF. The CDR3 DNA sequence: TGCAGCGTTGTGGGTGCTAACTATGGCTACACCTTC.

This clonotype was picked up a small number of times. The V gene is TRBV12-3 or TRBV12-4, the J gene TRBJ1-5; D perhaps matches TRBD1 (6 bases). The CDR3 totals 14 residues. V lost 4 bases to trimming and J lost 3 bases, with 10 bases between them. Written as DNA, the CDR3 is TGTGCCAGCAGTTCGACAGGCACCAATCAGCCCCAGCATTTT. The encoded protein is CASSSTGTNQPQHF.

This clonotype has a handful of counts. Since the CDR3 does not end with the conserved phenylalanine or tryptophan, this likely comes from a read error. The V call is TRBV7-9, the J call TRBJ2-5; 10 nucleotides match TRBD1. TRBJ2-7 matches the DNA end more closely, so the J call is doubtful. This CDR3 region has 13 residues. The germline gives CDR1 SEHNR, CDR2 FQNEAQ (reference sequence). DNA of the CDR3: TGTGCCAGCAGCGGACAGGGGGTCTACGAGCAGTACCTC. It codes for CASSGQGVYEQYL.

This sequence joins TRBV28 and TRBJ1-4, with D uncertain. Looked up from germline, CDR1 is MDHEN and CDR2 is SYDVKM. V was clipped by 1 base and J by 5 bases, with 2 bases between them. The CDR3 has 12 residues. The CDR3, as DNA: TGTGCCAGCAGTTTATACAATGAAAAACTGTTTTTT. It is translated as CASSLYNEKLFF.

This clonotype has a handful of counts. J is TRBJ2-3 and V is TRBV2; TRBD2 is a possible D gene (6 bases). The CDR3 totals 13 residues. The V end lost 6 bases, the J end lost 2 bases, and 9 bases lay between the germline ends. Germline V gives CDR1 SNHLY, CDR2 FYNNEI. CDR3 in DNA: TGTGCCAGCAGAGGGACTTACACAGATACGCAGTATTTT. Translation gives CASRGTYTDTQYF.

In the case of this clonotype: Compared with germline, one end of the junction differs, possibly owing to a read error. This rearrangement joins TRBV7-2 to TRBJ1-6; D unclear. Germline CDR1 is SGHTA and CDR2 is FQGNSA. This CDR3 is 16 amino acids long. The CDR3 DNA follows: TGTGCCAACAGCTTACACCCCAGCTCCTATAATTCACCCCTCCACTTT. This sequence encodes CANSLHPSSYNSPLHF.

The table lists this clonotype with a few counts. Relative to the germline gene, one junction end is altered; a read error may explain this. The rearrangement joins TRBV6-2 or TRBV6-3 to TRBJ1-1, with TRBD1 identical over 7 bases. This CDR3 spans 13 amino acids. Germline lookup yields CDR1 MNHEY and CDR2 SVGEGT. The CDR3 loop reads CAGSRQGNTEAFF. The DNA of the CDR3 is TGTGCCGGCAGTAGACAGGGGAACACTGAAGCTTTCTTT.

This clonotype came up a few times. This sequence may be a read error, since a much larger clone differs from it by one base. V is TRBV18 and J is TRBJ2-4; TRBD1 is a possible D gene (5 bases). Deletions cut 8 bases from V and 8 bases from J, with 22 bases between. Germline assignment: CDR1 KGHSH and CDR2 LQKENI. This CDR3 comprises 15 residues. CDR3 bases: TGTGCCAGCCCAAGGGCAGGGAAGGCCCTGGACATTCAGTACTTC. It is translated as CASPRAGKALDIQYF.

The chain has TRBV12-3 or TRBV12-4 and TRBJ2-7, with 7 bases matching TRBD1. J was trimmed by 3 bases and V by 4 bases; bases with no gene match: 6. The CDR3 covers 14 residues. DNA for the CDR3: TGTGCCAGCAGTTATCAGGGGGTTCGCTACGAGCAGTACTTC. Protein sequence: CASSYQGVRYEQYF.

The chain carries TRBV4-3 and TRBJ1-4; D gene unclear. This CDR3 has 15 amino acids. Germline V lookup: CDR1 LGHNA, CDR2 YSLEER. Trimming took off 1 base at V and 0 bases at J, with 6 bases between the two ends. The CDR3 DNA follows: TGCGCCAGCAGCCAAGCGGGAGCAACTAATGAAAAACTGTTTTTT. Protein product: CASSQAGATNEKLFF.

J is TRBJ2-7 and V is TRBV6-5, with 7 bases identical to TRBD1. Per germline, CDR1 MNHEY and CDR2 SVGAGI. Trimming took 5 bases from V and 3 from J; bases not matched to a gene: 10. The CDR3 is made up of 15 amino acids. CDR3 in amino acids: CASSPLGTDFYEQYF. Written as DNA, the CDR3 is TGTGCCAGCAGTCCCCTTGGGACAGACTTCTACGAGCAGTACTTC.